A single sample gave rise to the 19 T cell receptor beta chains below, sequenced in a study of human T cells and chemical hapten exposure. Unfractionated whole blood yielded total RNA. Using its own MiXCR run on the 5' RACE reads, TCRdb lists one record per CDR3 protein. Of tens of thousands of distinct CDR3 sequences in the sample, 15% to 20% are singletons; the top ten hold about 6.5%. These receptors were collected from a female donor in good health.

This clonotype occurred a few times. The CDR3 region has the DNA TGCAGTGCTGGGACAGCCTACACTGAAGCTTTCTTT. Translated: CSAGTAYTEAFF. V usage is TRBV20-1 and J usage is TRBJ1-1; 7 positions match TRBD1. The CDR3 contains 12 residues. Germline V gene data show CDR1 as DFQATT and CDR2 as SNEGSKA (reference sequence). V dropped 5 bases and J dropped 3; count of bases not matched to a gene: 3.

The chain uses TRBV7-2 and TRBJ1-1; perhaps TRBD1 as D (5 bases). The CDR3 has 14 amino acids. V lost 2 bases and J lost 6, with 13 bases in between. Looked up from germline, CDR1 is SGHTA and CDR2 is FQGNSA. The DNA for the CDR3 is TGTGCCAGCAGCTTACAGCCGAGGACATCTGAAGCTTTCTTT. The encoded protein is CASSLQPRTSEAFF.

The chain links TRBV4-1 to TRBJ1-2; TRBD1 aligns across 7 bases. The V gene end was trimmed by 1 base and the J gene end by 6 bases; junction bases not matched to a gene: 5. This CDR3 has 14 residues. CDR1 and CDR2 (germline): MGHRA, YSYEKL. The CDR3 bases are TGCGCCAGCAGCCAAGCCGGGACAGCTAATGGCTACACCTTC. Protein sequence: CASSQAGTANGYTF.

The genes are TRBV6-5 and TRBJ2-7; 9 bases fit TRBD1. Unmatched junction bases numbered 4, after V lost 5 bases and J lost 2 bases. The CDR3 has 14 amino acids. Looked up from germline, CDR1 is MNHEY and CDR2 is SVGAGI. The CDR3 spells CASSKGQGTYEQYF. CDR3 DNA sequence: TGTGCCAGCAGTAAGGGACAGGGTACCTACGAGCAGTACTTC.

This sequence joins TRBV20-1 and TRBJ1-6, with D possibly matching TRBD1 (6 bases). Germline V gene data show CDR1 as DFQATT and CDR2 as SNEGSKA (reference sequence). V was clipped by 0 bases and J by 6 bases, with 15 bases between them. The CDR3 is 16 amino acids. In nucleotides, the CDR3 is TGCAGTGCTAGAGATCAAGGGGGTGGATCTAATTCACCCCTCCACTTT. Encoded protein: CSARDQGGGSNSPLHF.

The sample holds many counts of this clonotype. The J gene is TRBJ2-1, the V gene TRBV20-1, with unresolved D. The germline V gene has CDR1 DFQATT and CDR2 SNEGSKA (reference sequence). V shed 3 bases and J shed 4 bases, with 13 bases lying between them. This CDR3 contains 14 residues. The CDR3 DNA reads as TGCAGTGCTAGTAGGGTAGGGCAATACAATGAGCAGTTCTTC. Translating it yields CSASRVGQYNEQFF.

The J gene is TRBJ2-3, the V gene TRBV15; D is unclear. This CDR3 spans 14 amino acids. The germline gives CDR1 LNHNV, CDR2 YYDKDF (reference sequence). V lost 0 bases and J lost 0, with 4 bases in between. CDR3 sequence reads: CATSRDASTDTQYF. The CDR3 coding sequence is TGTGCCACCAGCAGAGACGCTAGCACAGATACGCAGTATTTT.

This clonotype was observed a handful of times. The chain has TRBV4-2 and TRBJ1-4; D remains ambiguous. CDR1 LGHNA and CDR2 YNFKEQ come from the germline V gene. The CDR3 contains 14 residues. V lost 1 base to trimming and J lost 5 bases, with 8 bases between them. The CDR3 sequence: CASSQGRGNEKLFF. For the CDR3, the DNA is TGTGCCAGCAGCCAAGGACGAGGGAATGAAAAACTGTTTTTT.

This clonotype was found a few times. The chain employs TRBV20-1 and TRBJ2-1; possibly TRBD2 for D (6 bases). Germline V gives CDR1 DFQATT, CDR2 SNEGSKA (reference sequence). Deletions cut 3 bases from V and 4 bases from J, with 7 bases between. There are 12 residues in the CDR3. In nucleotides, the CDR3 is TGCAGTGCTAGCGGGAGTTACAATGAGCAGTTCTTC. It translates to CSASGSYNEQFF.

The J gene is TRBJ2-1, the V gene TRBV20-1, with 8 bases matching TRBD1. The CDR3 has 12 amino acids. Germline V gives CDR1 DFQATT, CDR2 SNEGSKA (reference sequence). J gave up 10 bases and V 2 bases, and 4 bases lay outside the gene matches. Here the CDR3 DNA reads TGCAGTGCTAGATCGGACAGGGACGAGCAGTTCTTC. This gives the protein CSARSDRDEQFF.

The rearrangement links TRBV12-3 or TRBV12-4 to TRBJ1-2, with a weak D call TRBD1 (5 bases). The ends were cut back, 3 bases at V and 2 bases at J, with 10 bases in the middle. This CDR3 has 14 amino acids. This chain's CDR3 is CASSFGGGNYGYTF. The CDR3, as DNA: TGTGCCAGCAGTTTTGGGGGAGGAAACTATGGCTACACCTTC.

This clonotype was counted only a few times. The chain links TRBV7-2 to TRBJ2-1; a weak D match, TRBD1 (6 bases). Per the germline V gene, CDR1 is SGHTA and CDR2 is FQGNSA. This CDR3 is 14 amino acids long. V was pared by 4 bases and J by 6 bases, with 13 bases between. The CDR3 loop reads CASSSFTGFNEQFF. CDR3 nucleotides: TGTGCCAGCAGCTCATTTACAGGGTTCAATGAGCAGTTCTTC.

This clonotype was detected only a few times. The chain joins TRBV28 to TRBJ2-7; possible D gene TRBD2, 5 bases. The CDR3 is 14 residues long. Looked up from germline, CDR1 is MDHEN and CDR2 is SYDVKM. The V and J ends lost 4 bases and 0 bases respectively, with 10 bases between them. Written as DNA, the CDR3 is TGTGCCAGCAGTTCCTTCGGGGACTCCTACGAGCAGTACTTC. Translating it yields CASSSFGDSYEQYF.

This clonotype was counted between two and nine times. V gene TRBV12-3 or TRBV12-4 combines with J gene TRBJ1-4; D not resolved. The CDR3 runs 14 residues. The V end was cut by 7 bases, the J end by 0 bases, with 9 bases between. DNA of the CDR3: TGTGCCAGCATTGGGGATGCAACTAATGAAAAACTGTTTTTT. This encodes CASIGDATNEKLFF.

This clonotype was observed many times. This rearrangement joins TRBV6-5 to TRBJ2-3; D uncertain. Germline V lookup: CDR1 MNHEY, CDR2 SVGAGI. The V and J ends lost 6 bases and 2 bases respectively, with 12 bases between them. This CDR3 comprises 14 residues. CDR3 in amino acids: CASSPHGFTDTQYF. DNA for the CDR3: TGTGCCAGCAGCCCACATGGATTCACAGATACGCAGTATTTT.

CDR3 sequence (DNA): TGTGCCAGCACCCGATTCGGACTAGAAGATACGCAGTATTTT. This codes for CASTRFGLEDTQYF. The V and J genes are TRBV6-1 and TRBJ2-3; TRBD2 matches at 7 bases. Trimming took 7 bases from V and 5 from J; bases not matched to a gene: 9. There are 14 residues in the CDR3. Germline V gene sequence: CDR1 MNHNS, CDR2 SASEGT.

The CDR3 region is CASSQDLVDTQYF. CDR3 sequence (DNA): TGTGCCAGCAGCCAAGATTTAGTAGATACGCAGTATTTT. The chain is built from TRBV4-2 and TRBJ2-3; D uncertain. The V gene lost 0 bases and the J gene lost 5 bases, with 6 bases spanning the gap. The germline CDR1 and CDR2 sequences are LGHNA and YNFKEQ. The CDR3 is 13 amino acids.

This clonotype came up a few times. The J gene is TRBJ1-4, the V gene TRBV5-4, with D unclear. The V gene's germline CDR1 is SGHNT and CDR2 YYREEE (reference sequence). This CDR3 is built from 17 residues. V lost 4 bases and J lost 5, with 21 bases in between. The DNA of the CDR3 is TGTGCCAGCAGCGTGAGTACAGAGTCAGGCTCAAATGAAAAACTGTTTTTT. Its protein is CASSVSTESGSNEKLFF.

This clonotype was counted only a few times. CDR3 coding DNA: TGCAGTGCTGCAGCCCGACAGTTTGGCGAAAAACTGTTTTTT. Amino acid sequence: CSAAARQFGEKLFF. V gene TRBV20-1 combines with J gene TRBJ1-4; D may be TRBD1 (5 bases). V gave up 5 bases and J gave up 8 bases, with 18 bases separating them. Germline-derived CDR1 and CDR2 are DFQATT and SNEGSKA (reference sequence). The CDR3 spans 14 residues.